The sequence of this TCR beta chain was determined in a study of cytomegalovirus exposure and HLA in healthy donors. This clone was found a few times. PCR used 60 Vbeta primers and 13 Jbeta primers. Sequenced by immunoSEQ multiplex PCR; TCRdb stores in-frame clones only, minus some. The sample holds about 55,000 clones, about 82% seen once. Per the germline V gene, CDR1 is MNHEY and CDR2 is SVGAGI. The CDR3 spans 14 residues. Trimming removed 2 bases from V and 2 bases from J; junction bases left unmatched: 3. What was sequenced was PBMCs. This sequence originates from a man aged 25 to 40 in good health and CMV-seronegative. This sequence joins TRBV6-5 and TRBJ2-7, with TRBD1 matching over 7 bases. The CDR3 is CASSYDRATYEQYF. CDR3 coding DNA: TGTGCCAGCAGTTACGACAGGGCAACCTACGAGCAGTACTTC.